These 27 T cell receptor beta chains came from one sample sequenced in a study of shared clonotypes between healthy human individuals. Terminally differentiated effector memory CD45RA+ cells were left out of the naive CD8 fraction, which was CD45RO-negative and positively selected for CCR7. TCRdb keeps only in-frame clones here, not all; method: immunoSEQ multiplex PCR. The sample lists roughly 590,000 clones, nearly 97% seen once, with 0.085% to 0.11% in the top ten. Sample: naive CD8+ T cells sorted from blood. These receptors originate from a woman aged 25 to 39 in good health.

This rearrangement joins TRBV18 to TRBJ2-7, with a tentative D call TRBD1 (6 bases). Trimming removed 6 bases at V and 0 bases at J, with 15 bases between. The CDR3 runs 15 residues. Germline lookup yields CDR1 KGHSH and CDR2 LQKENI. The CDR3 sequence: CASSPLKTGSYEQYF. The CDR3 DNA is TGTGCCAGCTCCCCCCTCAAGACAGGCTCCTACGAGCAGTACTTC.

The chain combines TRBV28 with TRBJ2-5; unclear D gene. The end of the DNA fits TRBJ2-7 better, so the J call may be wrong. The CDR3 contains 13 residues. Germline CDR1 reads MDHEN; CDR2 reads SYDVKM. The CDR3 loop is CASSLWSNYEQYF. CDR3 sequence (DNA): TGTGCCAGCAGTCTCTGGAGCAACTACGAGCAGTACTTC.

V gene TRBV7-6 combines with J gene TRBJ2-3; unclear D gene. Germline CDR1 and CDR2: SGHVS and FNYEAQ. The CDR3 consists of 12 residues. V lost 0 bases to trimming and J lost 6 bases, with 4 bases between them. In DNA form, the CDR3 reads TGTGCCAGCAGCTTAGCCGTGGATACGCAGTATTTT. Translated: CASSLAVDTQYF.

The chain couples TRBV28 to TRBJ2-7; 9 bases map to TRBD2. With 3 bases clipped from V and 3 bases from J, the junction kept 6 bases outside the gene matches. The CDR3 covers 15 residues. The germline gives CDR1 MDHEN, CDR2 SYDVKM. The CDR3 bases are TGTGCCAGCAGTTTTAGAGTTAGCGGGAGCTACGAGCAGTACTTC. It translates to CASSFRVSGSYEQYF.

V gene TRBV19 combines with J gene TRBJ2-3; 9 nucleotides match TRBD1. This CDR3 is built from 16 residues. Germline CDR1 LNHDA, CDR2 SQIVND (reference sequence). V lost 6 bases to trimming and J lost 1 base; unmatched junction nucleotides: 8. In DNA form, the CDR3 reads TGTGCCAGTAGCCCAAGACAGGGGGTTGGCACAGATACGCAGTATTTT. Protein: CASSPRQGVGTDTQYF.

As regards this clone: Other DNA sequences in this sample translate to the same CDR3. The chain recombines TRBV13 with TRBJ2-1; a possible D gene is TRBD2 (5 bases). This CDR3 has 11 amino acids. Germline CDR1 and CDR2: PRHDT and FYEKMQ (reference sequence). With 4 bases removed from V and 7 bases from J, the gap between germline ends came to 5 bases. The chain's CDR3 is CASSSGNEQFF. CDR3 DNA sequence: TGTGCCAGCAGCTCGGGAAATGAGCAGTTCTTC.

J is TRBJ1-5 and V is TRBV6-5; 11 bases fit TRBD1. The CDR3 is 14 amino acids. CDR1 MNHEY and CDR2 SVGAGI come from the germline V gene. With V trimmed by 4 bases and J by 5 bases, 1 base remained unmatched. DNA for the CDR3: TGTGCCAGCAGTTCGGACAGGGGGCATCAGCCCCAGCATTTT. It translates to CASSSDRGHQPQHF.

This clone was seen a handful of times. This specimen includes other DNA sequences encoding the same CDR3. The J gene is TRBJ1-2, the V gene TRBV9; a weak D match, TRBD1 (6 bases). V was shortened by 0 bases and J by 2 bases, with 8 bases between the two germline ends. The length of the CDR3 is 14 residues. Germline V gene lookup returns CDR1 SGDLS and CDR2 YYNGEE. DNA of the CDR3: TGTGCCAGCAGCGTAGACAGGGCGAACTATGGCTACACCTTC. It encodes CASSVDRANYGYTF.

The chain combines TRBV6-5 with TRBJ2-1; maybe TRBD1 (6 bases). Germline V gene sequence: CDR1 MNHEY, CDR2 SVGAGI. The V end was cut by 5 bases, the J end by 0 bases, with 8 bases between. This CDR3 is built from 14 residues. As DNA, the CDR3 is TGTGCCAGCAGTCCGACAGGCTCCTACAATGAGCAGTTCTTC. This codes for CASSPTGSYNEQFF.

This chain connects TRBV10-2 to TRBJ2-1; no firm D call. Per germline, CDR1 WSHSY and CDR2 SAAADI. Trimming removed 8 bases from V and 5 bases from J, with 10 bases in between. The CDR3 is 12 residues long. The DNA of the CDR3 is TGCGCCAGCGAAATGGGCAACAATGAGCAGTTCTTC. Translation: CASEMGNNEQFF.

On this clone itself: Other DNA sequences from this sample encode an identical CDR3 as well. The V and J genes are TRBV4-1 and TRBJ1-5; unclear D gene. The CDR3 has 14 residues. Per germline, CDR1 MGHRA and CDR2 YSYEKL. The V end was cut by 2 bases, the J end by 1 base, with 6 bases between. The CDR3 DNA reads TGCGCCAGCAGCCAACGAGACAGCAATCAGCCCCAGCATTTT. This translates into CASSQRDSNQPQHF.

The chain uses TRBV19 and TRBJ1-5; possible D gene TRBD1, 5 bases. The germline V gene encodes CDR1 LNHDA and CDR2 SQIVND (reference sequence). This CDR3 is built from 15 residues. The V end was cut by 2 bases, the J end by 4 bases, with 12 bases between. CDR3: CASSIMTADNQPQHF. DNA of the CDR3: TGTGCCAGTAGTATAATGACAGCGGATAATCAGCCCCAGCATTTT.

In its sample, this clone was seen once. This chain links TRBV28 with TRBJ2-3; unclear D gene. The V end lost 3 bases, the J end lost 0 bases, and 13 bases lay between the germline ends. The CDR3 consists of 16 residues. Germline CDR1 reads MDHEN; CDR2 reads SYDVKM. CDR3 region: CASSFRAPLSTDTQYF. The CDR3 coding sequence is TGTGCCAGCAGTTTTAGGGCCCCTCTAAGCACAGATACGCAGTATTTT.

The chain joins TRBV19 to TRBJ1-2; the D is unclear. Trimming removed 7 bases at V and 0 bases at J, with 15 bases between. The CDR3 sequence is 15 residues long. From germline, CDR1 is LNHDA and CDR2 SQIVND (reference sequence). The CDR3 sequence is CASNLGYGPNYGYTF. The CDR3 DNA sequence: TGTGCCAGTAATCTGGGGTACGGCCCTAACTATGGCTACACCTTC.

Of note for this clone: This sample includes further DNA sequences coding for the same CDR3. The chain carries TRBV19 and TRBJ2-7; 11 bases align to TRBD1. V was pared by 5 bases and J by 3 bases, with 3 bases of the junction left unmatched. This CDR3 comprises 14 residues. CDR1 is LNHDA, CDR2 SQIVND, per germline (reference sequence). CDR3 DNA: TGTGCCAGTAGTCCAGGGACAGGGGGCTACGAGCAGTACTTC. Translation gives CASSPGTGGYEQYF.

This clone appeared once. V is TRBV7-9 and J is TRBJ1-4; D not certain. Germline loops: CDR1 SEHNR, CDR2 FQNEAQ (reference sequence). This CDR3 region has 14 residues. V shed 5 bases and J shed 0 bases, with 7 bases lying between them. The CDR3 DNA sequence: TGTGCCAGCAGCCCGACATCAACTAATGAAAAACTGTTTTTT. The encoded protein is CASSPTSTNEKLFF.

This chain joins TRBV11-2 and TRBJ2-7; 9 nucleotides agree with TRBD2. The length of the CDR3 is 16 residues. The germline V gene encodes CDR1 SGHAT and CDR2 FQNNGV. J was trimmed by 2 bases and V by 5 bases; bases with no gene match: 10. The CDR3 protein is CASSTDIAGVPYEQYF. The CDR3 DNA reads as TGTGCCAGCAGCACAGATATAGCGGGAGTCCCCTACGAGCAGTACTTC.

DNA of the CDR3: TGTGCCAGCAGTTTCACCTCTGGGGCCAACGTCCTGACTTTC. Its protein is CASSFTSGANVLTF. The chain is built from TRBV27 and TRBJ2-6, with D hard to call. The V gene lost 3 bases and the J gene lost 0 bases, with 3 bases spanning the gap. This CDR3 region has 14 residues. Germline V gene lookup returns CDR1 MNHEY and CDR2 SMNVEV (reference sequence).

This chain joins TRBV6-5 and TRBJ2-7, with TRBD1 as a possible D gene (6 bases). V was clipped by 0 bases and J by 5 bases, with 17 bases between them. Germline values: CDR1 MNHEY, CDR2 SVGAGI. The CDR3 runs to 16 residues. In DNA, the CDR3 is TGTGCCAGCAGTTACTCTTCTCCGACAGGAGGCAACGAGCAGTACTTC. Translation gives CASSYSSPTGGNEQYF.

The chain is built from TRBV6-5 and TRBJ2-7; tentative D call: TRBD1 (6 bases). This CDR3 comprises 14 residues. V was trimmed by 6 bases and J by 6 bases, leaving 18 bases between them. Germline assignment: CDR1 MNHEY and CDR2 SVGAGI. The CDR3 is CASSPAGTPVEQYF. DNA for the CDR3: TGTGCCAGCAGCCCCGCCGGGACACCCGTCGAGCAGTACTTC.

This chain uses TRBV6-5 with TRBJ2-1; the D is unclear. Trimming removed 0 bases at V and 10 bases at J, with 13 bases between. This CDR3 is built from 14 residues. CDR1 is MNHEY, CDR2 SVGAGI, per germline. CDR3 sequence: CASSYSNILGEQFF. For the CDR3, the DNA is TGTGCCAGCAGTTACTCGAATATCCTTGGGGAGCAGTTCTTC.

The CDR3, as DNA: TGTGCCAGTAGTACGTCCGAGTCGACAGGACCCCTCTCCTACGAGCAGTACTTC. Its translation: CASSTSESTGPLSYEQYF. The rearrangement joins TRBV19 to TRBJ2-7; D possibly corresponds to TRBD1 (6 bases). This CDR3 is built from 18 residues. Germline CDR1 and CDR2: LNHDA and SQIVND (reference sequence). Trimming cost V 4 bases and J 0 bases, with 22 bases left between them.

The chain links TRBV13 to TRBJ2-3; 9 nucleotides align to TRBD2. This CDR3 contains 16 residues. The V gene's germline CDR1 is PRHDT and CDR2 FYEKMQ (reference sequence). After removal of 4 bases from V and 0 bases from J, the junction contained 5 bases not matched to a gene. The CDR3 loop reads CASSSSGTASTDTQYF. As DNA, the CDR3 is TGTGCCAGCAGCTCTAGCGGGACCGCTAGCACAGATACGCAGTATTTT.

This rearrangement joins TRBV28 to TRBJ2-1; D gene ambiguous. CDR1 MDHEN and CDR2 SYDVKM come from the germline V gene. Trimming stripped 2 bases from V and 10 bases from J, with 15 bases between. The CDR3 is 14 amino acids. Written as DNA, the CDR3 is TGTGCCAGCAGTTTAGGCTTCCCTATAGGGGAGCAGTTCTTC. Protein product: CASSLGFPIGEQFF.

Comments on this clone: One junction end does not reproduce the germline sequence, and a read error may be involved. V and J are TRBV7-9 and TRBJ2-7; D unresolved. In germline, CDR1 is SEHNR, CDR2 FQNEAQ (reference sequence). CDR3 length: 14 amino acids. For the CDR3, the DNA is TGTGCCAGCAGCTTATTGAGCGTAACCTACGGGCAGTACTTC. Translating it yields CASSLLSVTYGQYF.

The chain's CDR3 is CASSITLTNEKLFF. DNA for the CDR3: TGTGCCAGCAGCATCACGCTTACTAATGAAAAACTGTTTTTT. The V call is TRBV6-5, the J call TRBJ1-4; D unresolved. This CDR3 region has 14 residues. Germline V CDR1 and CDR2: MNHEY, SVGAGI. V lost 6 bases to trimming and J lost 2 bases, with 10 bases between them.

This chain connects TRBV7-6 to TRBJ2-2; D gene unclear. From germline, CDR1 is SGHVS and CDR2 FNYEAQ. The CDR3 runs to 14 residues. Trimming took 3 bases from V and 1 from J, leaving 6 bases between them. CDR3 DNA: TGTGCCAGCAGCTTTTTCATGAACACCGGGGAGCTGTTTTTT. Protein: CASSFFMNTGELFF.